The 30 T cell receptor beta chains reported below all come from one sample, sequenced in a study of regulatory T cells in long-lasting Graves disease. Assembly of TCR beta libraries relied on iRepertoire HTBI primers together with Arm-PCR of CDR3 regions. TCRdb called the multiplex PCR reads again in MiXCR, with one record for every CDR3 protein. The data hold 300,000 to 350,000 distinct CDR3 sequences, with around 20% observed a single time. Time point described: persistent/refractory GD, antithyroid drugs over 5 years with positive TRAb. Isolated PBMC RNA provided the starting material for the TCR library. The sequences come from peripheral blood mononuclear cells (PBMCs), collected when the disease was refractory, from a patient treated with antithyroid drugs. The receptors derive from a female donor with Graves disease.

The CDR3 DNA reads TGCGCCAGCAGCTTGGGGCCAGGTGTCCCCACAGATACGCAGTATTTT. Protein sequence: CASSLGPGVPTDTQYF. This rearrangement joins TRBV5-1 to TRBJ2-3; no clear D gene. Trimming cost V 0 bases and J 2 bases, with 13 bases left between them. CDR3 length: 16 amino acids. Germline-derived CDR1 and CDR2 are SGHRS and YFSETQ.

The genes are TRBV5-1 and TRBJ2-7; 8 nucleotides match TRBD1. This CDR3 region has 15 residues. Germline CDR1 reads SGHRS; CDR2 reads YFSETQ. Unmatched junction bases numbered 6, after V lost 0 bases and J lost 4 bases. The CDR3, as DNA: TGCGCCAGCAGCTTGGGGCAGGGGGCGTTATACGAGCAGTACTTC. This sequence encodes CASSLGQGALYEQYF.

This clonotype appeared many times. The V and J genes are TRBV6-1 and TRBJ2-7; no firm D call. CDR1 and CDR2 from the germline V gene are MNHNS and SASEGT. The CDR3 totals 12 residues. The V end lost 5 bases, the J end lost 0 bases, and 5 bases lay between the germline ends. CDR3 amino acids: CASSQNSYEQYF. The DNA of the CDR3 is TGTGCCAGCAGTCAAAACTCCTACGAGCAGTACTTC.

This clonotype was seen repeatedly, ten times or more. The rearrangement uses TRBV6-1 and TRBJ2-7; D is unclear. Germline V CDR1 and CDR2: MNHNS, SASEGT. Trimming left V 0 bases short and J 1 base short, with 7 bases between. The CDR3 is made up of 14 amino acids. CDR3 DNA sequence: TGTGCCAGCAGTGAAGCAGGCAGATCCTACGAGCAGTACTTC. Its translation is CASSEAGRSYEQYF.

This clonotype was counted ten times or more. J is TRBJ2-7 and V is TRBV28; possible D gene TRBD2, 5 bases. Germline V gene data show CDR1 as MDHEN and CDR2 as SYDVKM. There are 15 residues in the CDR3. The V end lost 4 bases, the J end lost 3 bases, and 16 bases lay between the germline ends. The CDR3 sequence: CASSWSGLGIYEQYF. In nucleotides, the CDR3 is TGTGCCAGCAGTTGGAGCGGACTGGGGATCTACGAGCAGTACTTC.

This clonotype was counted between two and nine times. The V and J genes are TRBV7-2 and TRBJ2-2; unclear D gene. The CDR3 length is 15 residues. The germline V gene encodes CDR1 SGHTA and CDR2 FQGNSA. V was cut by 2 bases and J by 1 base, with 8 bases left in between. This CDR3 is CASSLLGKNTGELFF. CDR3 in DNA: TGTGCCAGCAGCTTACTAGGGAAGAACACCGGGGAGCTGTTTTTT. Variable domain in full (rest from reference TRBV7-2 and TRBJ2-2): GAGVSQSPSNKVTEKGKDVELRCDPISGHTALYWYRQSLGQGLEFLIYFQGNSAPDKSGLPSDRFSAERTGGSVSTLTIQRTQQEDSAVYLCASSLLGKNTGELFFGEGSRLTVL.

On this clonotype: This clone may be a read error of a much larger clone one base away. This chain joins TRBV29-1 and TRBJ1-2; D is ambiguous. V was clipped by 6 bases and J by 3 bases, with 17 bases between them. This CDR3 is built from 14 residues. Per germline, CDR1 SQVTM and CDR2 ANQGSEA. The CDR3 DNA reads as TGCAGCGTCGGCCCGGGTGGTATGTACTATGGCTACACCTTC. The encoded protein is CSVGPGGMYYGYTF.

This rearrangement joins TRBV6-1 to TRBJ2-2; the match to TRBD2 covers 11 bases. Per germline, CDR1 MNHNS and CDR2 SASEGT. J lost 0 bases, V lost 6 bases, and 18 bases had no gene match. The CDR3 is 21 amino acids. The CDR3: CASRLRGGAGTSGPNTGELFF. The CDR3 DNA sequence: TGTGCCAGCAGGCTCAGGGGTGGGGCCGGGACTAGCGGTCCGAACACCGGGGAGCTGTTTTTT.

Notes on this clonotype: This may be a read error: a much more frequent sequence differs by one nucleotide. The rearrangement links TRBV6-2 or TRBV6-3 to TRBJ1-5; a weak D match, TRBD1 (6 bases). CDR3 length: 15 residues. CDR1 and CDR2 (germline): MNHEY, SVGEGT. Here the CDR3 reads CAGSLKQGVHQPQHF. In DNA, the CDR3 is TGTGCCGGCAGTCTCAAACAGGGTGTTCATCAGCCCCAGCATTTT.

This clonotype was recorded at least ten times. V gene TRBV5-1 combines with J gene TRBJ2-7; 9 bases are shared with TRBD2. Germline CDR1 reads SGHRS; CDR2 reads YFSETQ. This CDR3 is built from 15 residues. The V gene end was trimmed by 4 bases and the J gene end by 4 bases; junction bases not matched to a gene: 9. In nucleotides, the CDR3 is TGCGCCAGCAGCATGATAGCGGGAGTGTTATACGAGCAGTACTTC. It yields the protein CASSMIAGVLYEQYF.

The V gene is TRBV7-3, the J gene TRBJ2-1; 8 bases map to TRBD1. CDR3 length: 13 residues. V trimming: 5 bases; J trimming: 10 bases; junction bases outside the gene matches: 7. Per the germline V gene, CDR1 is SGHTA and CDR2 is FQGTGA. CDR3 nucleotide sequence: TGTGCCAGCAGCCCCGCAGGGGGCAGGGAGCAGTTCTTC. It specifies CASSPAGGREQFF.

This clonotype appeared many times. V usage is TRBV30 and J usage is TRBJ1-2, with no clear D. The CDR3 sequence is 13 residues long. CDR1 is GTSNPN, CDR2 SVGIG, per germline (reference sequence). Deletions cut 0 bases from V and 4 bases from J, with 9 bases between. For the CDR3, the DNA is TGTGCCTGGAGTGTACGATCTCTCTATGGCTACACCTTC. This codes for CAWSVRSLYGYTF.

The CDR3 spells CASSWYANTGELFF. As DNA, the CDR3 is TGTGCCAGCAGTTGGTACGCGAACACCGGGGAGCTGTTTTTT. This chain joins TRBV28 and TRBJ2-2; D is unresolved. CDR1 and CDR2 (germline): MDHEN, SYDVKM. V dropped 4 bases and J dropped 0 bases, with 6 bases sitting between them. CDR3 length: 14 amino acids.

This clonotype was recorded at least ten times. The chain couples TRBV11-2 to TRBJ2-7, with 8 bases identical to TRBD1. Germline V gene lookup returns CDR1 SGHAT and CDR2 FQNNGV. There are 16 residues in the CDR3. V lost 1 base, J lost 2 bases, and 7 bases stayed unmatched. The CDR3 sequence: CASSLVGTGIAYEQYF. Written as DNA, the CDR3 is TGTGCCAGCAGCTTAGTCGGGACAGGAATTGCCTACGAGCAGTACTTC.

Many counts were recorded for this clonotype. This rearrangement joins TRBV5-1 to TRBJ1-2; D remains unclear. The germline V gene encodes CDR1 SGHRS and CDR2 YFSETQ. This CDR3 has 15 residues. Trimming took off 2 bases at V and 4 bases at J, with 15 bases between the two ends. The CDR3 DNA sequence: TGCGCCAGCAGCTTCGCAGAGGGCTGGAGCTATGGCTACACCTTC. Residues: CASSFAEGWSYGYTF.

This clonotype showed up many times. The V gene is TRBV12-3 or TRBV12-4, the J gene TRBJ2-4; 7 nucleotides align to TRBD1. V was pared by 0 bases and J by 6 bases, with 5 bases of the junction left unmatched. This CDR3 contains 15 residues. This chain's CDR3 is CASSLAGAGGNIQYF. CDR3 sequence (DNA): TGTGCCAGCAGTTTAGCAGGGGCAGGGGGAAACATTCAGTACTTC.

This clonotype was seen at least ten times. The chain is built from TRBV28 and TRBJ1-5; D gene unclear. The V and J ends lost 3 bases and 6 bases respectively, with 12 bases between them. The CDR3 runs to 14 residues. Germline V gene data show CDR1 as MDHEN and CDR2 as SYDVKM. CDR3 sequence reads: CASSFRIGLQPQHF. The CDR3 DNA reads as TGTGCCAGCAGTTTTAGGATCGGGCTTCAGCCCCAGCATTTT.

The chain carries TRBV5-1 and TRBJ2-7; 8 nucleotides match TRBD1. The germline gives CDR1 SGHRS, CDR2 YFSETQ. V lost 3 bases and J lost 2; bases outside the gene matches: 7. This CDR3 is built from 15 residues. In DNA, the CDR3 is TGCGCCAGCAGCTCGACAGGGGAAGGGCCCTACGAGCAGTACTTC. Amino acids: CASSSTGEGPYEQYF.

This clonotype was seen repeatedly, ten times or more. The chain uses TRBV5-6 and TRBJ2-7, with D unclear. Per the germline V gene, CDR1 is SGHDT and CDR2 is YYEEEE. V was clipped by 2 bases and J by 3 bases, with 9 bases between them. The CDR3 contains 13 residues. The CDR3 region has the DNA TGTGCCAGCAGCTTCGGGCACCTCTACGAGCAGTACTTC. It translates to CASSFGHLYEQYF.

This clonotype has a handful of counts. V gene TRBV7-3 combines with J gene TRBJ2-2; 9 bases map to TRBD2. Germline CDR1 SGHTA, CDR2 FQGTGA. Trimming cost V 2 bases and J 4 bases; bases outside gene matches: 2. This CDR3 contains 15 residues. Written as DNA, the CDR3 is TGTGCCAGCAGCTTAGCGGGAGGGGGCACCGGGGAGCTGTTTTTT. Amino acid sequence: CASSLAGGGTGELFF.

A note on this clonotype: A much larger clone sits a single nucleotide away, making a read error possible. J is TRBJ1-1 and V is TRBV3-1; a possible D gene is TRBD1 (5 bases). Germline V lookup: CDR1 LGHDT, CDR2 YNNKEL (reference sequence). The CDR3 covers 14 residues. The CDR3 spells CAGSPGRQNTEAFF. For the CDR3, the DNA is TGTGCCGGCAGCCCAGGGCGACAGAACACTGAAGCTTTCTTT.

This clonotype has ten or more counts. The chain combines TRBV3-1 with TRBJ2-4, with D uncertain. The CDR3 is 17 residues long. Trimming left V 3 bases short and J 2 bases short, with 17 bases between. Germline values: CDR1 LGHDT, CDR2 YNNKEL (reference sequence). DNA for the CDR3: TGTGCCAGCAGCCATAGAGACTGGACGGAGACCAAAAACATTCAGTACTTC. Translated, it gives CASSHRDWTETKNIQYF.

The rearrangement links TRBV7-2 to TRBJ2-7; 7 positions agree with TRBD1. This CDR3 has 15 amino acids. The V segment lost 6 bases and the J segment 0 bases; nucleotides outside the gene matches: 8. From germline, CDR1 is SGHTA and CDR2 FQGNSA. CDR3 coding DNA: TGTGCCAGCAGAAATACGGGGACAGTCTCCTACGAGCAGTACTTC. This gives the protein CASRNTGTVSYEQYF.

V usage is TRBV28 and J usage is TRBJ2-1; D possibly corresponds to TRBD2 (6 bases). Per germline, CDR1 MDHEN and CDR2 SYDVKM. This CDR3 region has 16 residues. V lost 7 bases, J lost 8 bases, and 24 bases lay in between. CDR3 protein: CASTTARTGAWDEQFF. DNA for the CDR3: TGTGCCAGCACCACCGCGAGAACGGGAGCCTGGGATGAGCAGTTCTTC.

V is TRBV12-3 or TRBV12-4 and J is TRBJ2-2; the match to TRBD1 covers 8 bases. V lost 0 bases to trimming and J lost 1 base; unmatched junction nucleotides: 16. The CDR3 contains 21 residues. DNA for the CDR3: TGTGCCAGCAGTTTAGCTCGGAAGGGACAGGTTAATCGAAGGAACACCGGGGAGCTGTTTTTT. This translates into CASSLARKGQVNRRNTGELFF.

The V gene is TRBV27, the J gene TRBJ2-3, with 8 bases aligning to TRBD2. V lost 5 bases and J lost 0; bases outside the gene matches: 19. The germline CDR1 and CDR2 sequences are MNHEY and SMNVEV (reference sequence). The CDR3 extends over 20 amino acids. The CDR3: CASSEGFGRVGPISTDTQYF. CDR3 DNA: TGTGCCAGCAGTGAAGGATTCGGGAGGGTGGGCCCCATTAGCACAGATACGCAGTATTTT.

This clonotype was seen at least ten times. This chain joins TRBV30 and TRBJ1-5; TRBD1 is a possible D gene (5 bases). Trimming stripped 3 bases from V and 1 base from J, with 10 bases between. The CDR3 is 14 amino acids. Germline values: CDR1 GTSNPN, CDR2 SVGIG (reference sequence). CDR3 DNA: TGTGCCTGGAGCCTCGGACACAGCAATCAGCCCCAGCATTTT. The encoded protein is CAWSLGHSNQPQHF.

This clonotype was detected ten times or more. The chain is built from TRBV3-1 and TRBJ2-7; D may be TRBD1 (5 bases). Trimming pared 6 bases from V and 2 bases from J, leaving 11 bases between. The germline V gene has CDR1 LGHDT and CDR2 YNNKEL (reference sequence). The CDR3 covers 13 residues. CDR3 residues: CASSPGSTYEQYF. CDR3 nucleotides: TGTGCCAGCAGTCCAGGGTCCACCTACGAGCAGTACTTC.

The J gene is TRBJ2-1, the V gene TRBV2; possible D gene TRBD1, 5 bases. V lost 5 bases to trimming and J lost 5 bases, with 16 bases between them. The CDR3 contains 15 residues. Per germline, CDR1 SNHLY and CDR2 FYNNEI. DNA for the CDR3: TGTGCCAGCAGTAGACTCGGAACAGGTGACAATGAGCAGTTCTTC. Its protein product is CASSRLGTGDNEQFF.

This clonotype has at least ten counts. The chain links TRBV3-1 to TRBJ2-7, with a tentative D call TRBD1 (5 bases). Per the germline V gene, CDR1 is LGHDT and CDR2 is YNNKEL (reference sequence). Trimming removed 0 bases at V and 9 bases at J, with 9 bases between. CDR3 length equals 12 residues. The CDR3 loop is CASSQDNQGQYF. The DNA of the CDR3 is TGTGCCAGCAGCCAAGATAACCAGGGGCAGTACTTC.